Following are 29 T cell receptor beta chains from one sample sequenced in a study of blood T cell repertoires in COVID-19 (dated by TCRdb to 2018 to 2021). Library generation was performed with the immunoSEQ multiplex PCR assay. TCRdb limited this immuneACCESS table to in-frame rearrangements with V and J called. A share of clones is missing; checked studies link under half to unresolved V genes, and the rest is unexplained. This sample has 300,000 to 350,000 clones in its table, and roughly 90% of those were observed once. The ten top clones hold 0.85% to 1.3% of the sample. Sample: PBMCs or T cells enriched from blood (not recorded which). These receptors were collected from a woman in her 30s who had been exposed to COVID-19.

This clone was recorded a few times. The germline gene is not matched at one end of the junction; a read error may be the cause. The V and J genes are TRBV4-1 and TRBJ2-2; 7 nucleotides align to TRBD2. This CDR3 has 21 residues. From germline, CDR1 is MGHRA and CDR2 YSYEKL. In DNA, the CDR3 is TGCGCCAGCAGCGAAGACCGGGACTCCAGGGAGGGACCACAGAACACCGGGGAGCTGTTTTTT. This codes for CASSEDRDSREGPQNTGELFF.

The chain couples TRBV5-1 to TRBJ1-2; D not certain. Trimming left V 0 bases short and J 5 bases short, with 8 bases between. This CDR3 has 13 amino acids. Per germline, CDR1 SGHRS and CDR2 YFSETQ. This chain's CDR3 is CASSLGSEYGYTF. CDR3 DNA sequence: TGCGCCAGCAGCTTGGGCTCCGAGTATGGCTACACCTTC.

This chain connects TRBV6-5 to TRBJ2-1, with D possibly being TRBD1 (5 bases). V was cut by 4 bases and J by 7 bases, with 5 bases left in between. The CDR3 totals 11 residues. Germline CDR1 MNHEY, CDR2 SVGAGI. DNA for the CDR3: TGTGCCAGCAGTTCAGGGAATGAGCAGTTCTTC. As protein: CASSSGNEQFF.

In this sample, this clone turned up a few times. The J gene is TRBJ1-2, the V gene TRBV5-1; tentative D call: TRBD1 (5 bases). The CDR3 length is 15 residues. V was trimmed by 0 bases and J by 0 bases, leaving 9 bases between them. CDR1 is SGHRS, CDR2 YFSETQ, per germline. This CDR3 is CASSLARGSNYGYTF. The CDR3 DNA follows: TGCGCCAGCAGCTTGGCAAGGGGATCTAACTATGGCTACACCTTC. Full variable domain (missing parts from reference TRBV5-1 and TRBJ1-2): KAGVTQTPRYLIKTRGQQVTLSCSPISGHRSVSWYQQTPGQGLQFLFEYFSETQRNKGNFPGRFSGRQFSNSRSEMNVSTLELGDSALYLCASSLARGSNYGYTFGSGTRLTVV.

This chain joins TRBV18 and TRBJ2-5; 9 bases map to TRBD2. CDR1 is KGHSH and CDR2 is LQKENI in the germline V gene. There are 17 residues in the CDR3. V gave up 8 bases and J gave up 5 bases; unmatched junction bases: 18. The CDR3 region has the DNA TGTGCCAGCCCCCAGCGGGAGGACCCCGATATTATGGAGACCCAGTACTTC. Amino acids: CASPQREDPDIMETQYF.

As to this clone: The sample carries other DNA sequences with the same CDR3. CDR3 DNA sequence: TGTGCCAGCAGCTTAATCAGCGGCTCCTACAATGAGCAGTTCTTC. It codes for CASSLISGSYNEQFF. This chain uses TRBV7-3 with TRBJ2-1; D is possibly TRBD2 (5 bases). V lost 1 base, J lost 0 bases, and 7 bases lay in between. This CDR3 is built from 15 residues. CDR1 SGHTA and CDR2 FQGTGA come from the germline V gene.

The CDR3 coding sequence is TGTGCCAGCAGTCTAGCGAACACCATATATTTT. Protein: CASSLANTIYF. The rearrangement uses TRBV11-2 and TRBJ1-3, with D unclear. V was shortened by 6 bases and J by 7 bases, with 7 bases between the two germline ends. The germline V gene encodes CDR1 SGHAT and CDR2 FQNNGV. The CDR3 contains 11 residues.

In this sample, this clone turned up once. This chain joins TRBV27 and TRBJ2-3, with a possible D match to TRBD1 (6 bases). The CDR3 has 16 residues. V lost 1 base and J 2 bases, leaving 13 bases between the germline ends. The germline V gene has CDR1 MNHEY and CDR2 SMNVEV (reference sequence). CDR3 bases: TGTGCCAGCAGTTTATACCCCGGGACAAACACAGATACGCAGTATTTT. It encodes CASSLYPGTNTDTQYF.

CDR3 residues: CASSIGNIQYF. Written as DNA, the CDR3 is TGCGCCAGCAGCATCGGGAACATTCAGTACTTC. The chain uses TRBV4-1 and TRBJ2-4; unclear D gene. The V gene's germline CDR1 is MGHRA and CDR2 YSYEKL. The V end lost 5 bases, the J end lost 7 bases, and 6 bases lay between the germline ends. The CDR3 runs to 11 residues.

This rearrangement joins TRBV30 to TRBJ1-5, with 7 bases aligning to TRBD1. Germline CDR1 GTSNPN, CDR2 SVGIG (reference sequence). The junction had 6 bases not matched to a gene; V was cut back by 0 bases and J by 7 bases. This CDR3 comprises 14 residues. In nucleotides, the CDR3 is TGTGCCTGGAGTGTAAAGGACAGGAGACAGCCCCAGCATTTT. Amino acid sequence: CAWSVKDRRQPQHF.

This chain links TRBV19 with TRBJ2-7, with 10 bases aligning to TRBD1. The germline gives CDR1 LNHDA, CDR2 SQIVND (reference sequence). J was trimmed by 2 bases and V by 4 bases; bases with no gene match: 8. The CDR3 is 16 amino acids. The CDR3 reads CASSKRDRGLPYEQYF. The CDR3, as DNA: TGTGCCAGTAGTAAACGGGACAGGGGACTTCCCTACGAGCAGTACTTC.

In this sample, this clone turned up a few times. The chain couples TRBV6-4 to TRBJ2-3, with 7 bases lining up with TRBD2. The CDR3 is 15 residues long. Germline V lookup: CDR1 MRHNA, CDR2 SNTAGT. The V segment lost 4 bases and the J segment 4 bases; nucleotides outside the gene matches: 8. CDR3 sequence: CASSATGGAADTQYF. For the CDR3, the DNA is TGTGCCAGCAGTGCTACGGGAGGCGCCGCAGATACGCAGTATTTT.

The CDR3 bases are TGTGCCAGCAGTTACAACCTTCGAGCTATGAACACTGAAGCTTTCTTT. Its translation is CASSYNLRAMNTEAFF. The chain uses TRBV6-5 and TRBJ1-1; D gene ambiguous. This CDR3 contains 16 residues. Per the germline V gene, CDR1 is MNHEY and CDR2 is SVGAGI. Trimming shortened V by 2 bases and J by 0 bases, and 13 bases separated the two germline ends.

This clone has just a few counts. The chain is built from TRBV11-2 and TRBJ2-7; 11 nucleotides agree with TRBD2. Germline loops: CDR1 SGHAT, CDR2 FQNNGV. This CDR3 contains 16 residues. The trim removed 5 bases at V and 1 base at J, leaving 7 bases unmatched. CDR3 DNA sequence: TGTGCCAGCAGCCCCGGGACTAGCGGACTTTCCTACGAGCAGTACTTC. Residues: CASSPGTSGLSYEQYF.

This clone appeared once. The J gene is TRBJ2-7, the V gene TRBV7-9; possible D gene TRBD1, 6 bases. V was cut by 2 bases and J by 3 bases, with 11 bases left in between. From germline, CDR1 is SEHNR and CDR2 FQNEAQ (reference sequence). The CDR3 sequence is 14 residues long. The CDR3 DNA reads as TGTGCCAGCAGCTTAAGGCAGGGGATCTACGAGCAGTACTTC. This codes for CASSLRQGIYEQYF.

The chain recombines TRBV19 with TRBJ2-3, with 11 bases fitting TRBD1. The CDR3 length is 14 residues. The V gene's germline CDR1 is LNHDA and CDR2 SQIVND (reference sequence). With 9 bases clipped from V and 5 bases from J, the junction kept 7 bases outside the gene matches. The CDR3 bases are TGTGCCAGCAGGACAGGGGGCGCGGGAGATACGCAGTATTTT. It encodes CASRTGGAGDTQYF.

The chain joins TRBV2 to TRBJ1-4; D may be TRBD1 (5 bases). With 5 bases removed from V and 1 base from J, the gap between germline ends came to 8 bases. CDR3 length: 14 amino acids. CDR1 and CDR2 (germline): SNHLY, FYNNEI. The chain's CDR3 is CASSYDRTNEKLFF. CDR3 DNA: TGTGCCAGCAGTTACGACAGAACTAATGAAAAACTGTTTTTT.

Here the CDR3 reads CASSFQREIFYEQYF. The CDR3 DNA is TGTGCCAGCAGCTTTCAGCGGGAGATTTTCTACGAGCAGTACTTC. The rearrangement joins TRBV5-6 to TRBJ2-7, with 8 bases matching TRBD2. CDR1 and CDR2 from the germline V gene are SGHDT and YYEEEE. Trimming removed 2 bases from V and 3 bases from J; junction bases left unmatched: 7. The CDR3 consists of 15 residues.

This chain uses TRBV27 with TRBJ1-6; possible D gene TRBD1, 6 bases. Per the germline V gene, CDR1 is MNHEY and CDR2 is SMNVEV (reference sequence). CDR3 length: 14 residues. Trimming pared 7 bases from V and 10 bases from J, leaving 17 bases between. CDR3 nucleotide sequence: TGTGCCAGCAAGGGAACAGGGAAGGGGTCACCCCTCCACTTT. Amino acids: CASKGTGKGSPLHF.

This chain links TRBV9 with TRBJ2-1; 7 bases line up with TRBD2. V shed 2 bases and J 6 bases; nucleotides not matched to a gene: 8. CDR1 SGDLS and CDR2 YYNGEE come from the germline V gene. The CDR3 runs 15 residues. The CDR3 DNA is TGTGCCAGCAGCGTGTTCCTAGCGGACCTCAATGAGCAGTTCTTC. It yields the protein CASSVFLADLNEQFF. Using reference TRBV9 and TRBJ2-1 for the parts outside the CDR3, the full variable domain is DSGVTQTPKHLITATGQRVTLRCSPRSGDLSVYWYQQSLDQGLQFLIQYYNGEERAKGNILERFSAQQFPDLHSELNLSSLELGDSALYFCASSVFLADLNEQFFGPGTRLTVL.

The J gene is TRBJ2-7, the V gene TRBV29-1; the match to TRBD2 covers 7 bases. Looked up from germline, CDR1 is SQVTM and CDR2 is ANQGSEA. Trimming at V came to 3 bases and at J to 4 bases, leaving 6 bases not matched to a gene. This CDR3 comprises 13 residues. The CDR3 nucleotides read TGCAGCGTTGAGGGGAGGGGTACTTACGAGCAGTACTTC. Translation gives CSVEGRGTYEQYF.

This clone was counted a few times. The chain employs TRBV5-4 and TRBJ1-2, with D perhaps TRBD1 (6 bases). Germline CDR1 is SGHNT and CDR2 is YYREEE (reference sequence). This CDR3 has 13 amino acids. V was shortened by 2 bases and J by 5 bases, with 10 bases between the two germline ends. In DNA, the CDR3 is TGTGCCAGCAGCTTTGACAGGATATATGGCTACACCTTC. Translation gives CASSFDRIYGYTF.

V is TRBV6-5 and J is TRBJ1-3, with TRBD1 identical over 10 bases. The CDR3 spans 15 residues. In germline, CDR1 is MNHEY, CDR2 SVGAGI. The V gene end was trimmed by 7 bases and the J gene end by 2 bases; junction bases not matched to a gene: 5. CDR3 DNA: TGTGCCAGCAAGACAGGGGGCTTTCCTGGAAACACCATATATTTT. Translation: CASKTGGFPGNTIYF.

The chain joins TRBV6-2 or TRBV6-3 to TRBJ2-7; 10 nucleotides align to TRBD1. The CDR3 loop spans 15 amino acids. Germline V gene lookup returns CDR1 MNHEY and CDR2 SVGEGT. The ends lost 6 bases at V and 6 bases at J; junction bases unmatched: 11. The CDR3, as DNA: TGTGCCAGCAGCCCCCCCGGGACAGGGGAAGGCGAGCAGTACTTC. It is translated as CASSPPGTGEGEQYF.

This chain uses TRBV30 with TRBJ2-1; TRBD2 matches 9 bases. V dropped 3 bases and J dropped 7; count of bases not matched to a gene: 10. The V gene's germline CDR1 is GTSNPN and CDR2 SVGIG (reference sequence). The CDR3 totals 15 residues. The chain's CDR3 is CAWRGGTSLGNEQFF. CDR3 nucleotide sequence: TGTGCCTGGAGGGGCGGGACTAGCCTAGGTAATGAGCAGTTCTTC.

J is TRBJ2-2 and V is TRBV9, with a weak D call TRBD2 (6 bases). Germline V lookup: CDR1 SGDLS, CDR2 YYNGEE. This CDR3 region has 18 residues. V was cut by 0 bases and J by 3 bases, with 18 bases left in between. The CDR3 spells CASSVGSGWTGDTGELFF. CDR3 nucleotides: TGTGCCAGCAGCGTAGGGTCGGGGTGGACGGGGGACACCGGGGAGCTGTTTTTT.

V and J are TRBV10-3 and TRBJ1-3; D not certain. The length of the CDR3 is 13 residues. With 4 bases removed from V and 0 bases from J, the gap between germline ends came to 4 bases. Germline-derived CDR1 and CDR2 are ENHRY and SYGVKD. This CDR3 reads CAISGGSGNTIYF. As DNA, the CDR3 is TGTGCCATCAGTGGAGGCTCTGGAAACACCATATATTTT.

The chain couples TRBV5-1 to TRBJ2-2; D may be TRBD1 (5 bases). Germline CDR1 is SGHRS and CDR2 is YFSETQ. This CDR3 contains 15 residues. Trimming removed 1 base from V and 5 bases from J, with 12 bases in between. The CDR3: CASSLRQGDTGELFF. DNA for the CDR3: TGCGCCAGCAGCTTGAGGCAGGGTGATACCGGGGAGCTGTTTTTT.

The chain is built from TRBV18 and TRBJ2-7, with 10 bases that match TRBD2. Unmatched junction bases numbered 14, after V lost 3 bases and J lost 3 bases. Germline V gene lookup returns CDR1 KGHSH and CDR2 LQKENI. The CDR3 is 18 amino acids. The CDR3 nucleotides are TGTGCCAGCTCACCCTTCACCTCTAGCGGGAGTCTTCTCTACGAGCAGTACTTC. It is translated as CASSPFTSSGSLLYEQYF.